Each of the 8 T cell receptor beta chains below was sequenced from the same sample in a study of T-cell memory formation after mild COVID-19. TCRdb used MiXCR to reprocess the 5' RACE reads, holding one entry per CDR3 protein. Altogether roughly 250,000 distinct CDR3 sequences are present, roughly 15% being singletons, with the ten largest covering around 3.4%. What was sequenced was PBMCs or a T cell subset sorted from them (not recorded which). The receptors were sampled from a man in his late teens or twenties who had mild COVID-19 (a few samples of this study predate the infection). Cell type and time point are not known.

The genes are TRBV29-1 and TRBJ1-1; 8 bases agree with TRBD1. The CDR3 runs to 15 residues. The J segment lost 0 bases and the V segment lost 7 bases, leaving 10 bases of the junction unmatched. CDR1 is SQVTM and CDR2 is ANQGSEA in the germline V gene. The CDR3 loop reads CSASGGWGMNTEAFF. The CDR3 region has the DNA TGCAGCGCCTCAGGGGGCTGGGGAATGAACACTGAAGCTTTCTTT.

This chain joins TRBV5-4 and TRBJ2-3; D possibly matches TRBD1 or TRBD2 (5 bases each). Germline values: CDR1 SGHNT, CDR2 YYREEE (reference sequence). The CDR3 runs to 15 residues. Trimming left V 0 bases short and J 2 bases short, with 10 bases between. CDR3 bases: TGTGCCAGCAGCTTGGGGGGGACCCACACAGATACGCAGTATTTT. This gives the protein CASSLGGTHTDTQYF.

This clonotype was detected a few times. The chain has TRBV2 and TRBJ2-3; the D gene is possibly TRBD1 (6 bases). CDR1 and CDR2 (germline): SNHLY, FYNNEI. Between the trimmed V and J ends, which lost 8 bases and 2 bases, there was a span of 11 bases. CDR3 length equals 13 residues. CDR3 sequence (DNA): TGTGCCAGCGACAGACAGGTCACAGATACGCAGTATTTT. Protein: CASDRQVTDTQYF.

The sample holds a few counts of this clonotype. CDR3 in amino acids: CASSLDRAGYTF. The CDR3 DNA reads TGTGCCAGCAGTTTAGACAGGGCTGGCTACACCTTC. This chain uses TRBV6-6 with TRBJ1-2, with 7 positions matching TRBD1. Germline CDR1 reads MNHNY; CDR2 reads SVGAGI (reference sequence). The CDR3 length is 12 residues. J was trimmed by 7 bases and V by 4 bases; bases with no gene match: 3.

The rearrangement uses TRBV7-3 and TRBJ2-3; D may correspond to TRBD1 or TRBD2 (5 bases each). Deletions cut 5 bases from V and 1 base from J, with 10 bases between. CDR1 and CDR2 (germline): SGHTA, FQGTGA. The CDR3 runs 14 residues. CDR3 sequence: CASSPGTRTDTQYF. CDR3 bases: TGTGCCAGCAGCCCCGGGACCCGCACAGATACGCAGTATTTT.

V usage is TRBV5-1 and J usage is TRBJ1-2; TRBD1 aligns across 7 bases. The trim removed 4 bases at V and 8 bases at J, leaving 14 bases unmatched. CDR1 and CDR2 from the germline V gene are SGHRS and YFSETQ. The CDR3 is 15 residues long. The CDR3 bases are TGCGCCAGCAGCGGCGAGGGACAGCTAAGCCGGGGCTACACCTTC. Residues: CASSGEGQLSRGYTF.

The chain has TRBV6-2 or TRBV6-3 and TRBJ1-1, with D possibly TRBD1 on 5 matching bases. Trimming took off 3 bases at V and 2 bases at J, with 22 bases between the two ends. The V gene's germline CDR1 is MNHEY and CDR2 SVGEGT. This CDR3 is built from 18 residues. This CDR3 reads CASSYVTARGMVNTEAFF. The CDR3 nucleotides are TGTGCCAGCAGTTATGTGACAGCACGGGGAATGGTAAACACTGAAGCTTTCTTT.

This clonotype was seen more than once but under ten times. The rearrangement joins TRBV25-1 to TRBJ2-6; tentative D call: TRBD2 (6 bases). Germline CDR1 reads MGHDK; CDR2 reads SYGVNS. The CDR3 consists of 16 residues. V shed 0 bases and J shed 2 bases, with 8 bases lying between them. This CDR3 is CASSEYTGAGANVLTF. The CDR3 DNA reads as TGTGCCAGCAGTGAATATACGGGAGCTGGGGCCAACGTCCTGACTTTC.